The 30 T cell receptor beta chains listed next were all sequenced from one sample in a study of Ad26.COV2.S vaccination and SARS-CoV-2 variants. The method was immunoSEQ multiplex PCR; TCRdb's version includes in-frame clones alone and lacks a portion of them. In the table there are 380,000 or so clones, about 83% of which are singletons. The treatment here: some 19 received Ad26.COV2.S at low or high dose, single or two shots; five or six received placebo; per-sample allocation not given. Following the first vaccine or placebo injection, samples were taken on day 63. The starting material was peripheral blood, obtained in a trial of Ad26.COV2.S vaccine versus placebo. The receptors come from a person aged 18 to 59 who received the Ad26.COV2.S COVID-19 vaccine or a placebo.

The gene calls are TRBV3-1 (or the pseudogene TRBV3-2) and TRBJ1-4; D possibly corresponds to TRBD1 (5 bases). The CDR3 spans 16 residues. Between the trimmed V and J ends, which lost 3 bases and 8 bases, there was a span of 19 bases. Germline assignment: CDR1 LGHDT and CDR2 YNNKEL (reference sequence). The CDR3 nucleotides read TGTGCCAGCAGCCACTCCTCCGGGACCGGGAGGGAAAAACTGTTTTTT. It specifies CASSHSSGTGREKLFF.

This chain links TRBV21-1 with TRBJ1-1. TRBV21-1 is annotated as a pseudogene. The CDR3 spans 17 residues. The CDR3 protein is CASSKGRGGGAATEAFF. As DNA, the CDR3 is TGTGCCAGCAGCAAAGGAAGGGGCGGAGGAGCGGCCACTGAAGCTTTCTTT.

This clone has just one count. The rearrangement links TRBV24-1 to TRBJ2-3; either TRBD1 or TRBD2 may supply D (5 bases each). The germline gives CDR1 KGHDR, CDR2 SFDVKD. The CDR3 is 12 residues long. V lost 9 bases and J 4 bases, leaving 10 bases between the germline ends. CDR3 amino acids: CATLGEADTQYF. The CDR3 DNA is TGTGCCACCCTGGGGGAAGCAGATACGCAGTATTTT.

Only one count was recorded for this clone. The rearrangement links TRBV7-3 to TRBJ2-3; the D call may be TRBD1 or TRBD2 (5 bases each). Trimming shortened V by 1 base and J by 6 bases, and 11 bases separated the two germline ends. Per the germline V gene, CDR1 is SGHTA and CDR2 is FQGTGA. The CDR3 sequence is 14 residues long. The CDR3 coding sequence is TGTGCCAGCAGCTTAAATAGTCGGGGCGATACGCAGTATTTT. Translation: CASSLNSRGDTQYF.

This chain links TRBV11-3 with TRBJ2-2; a possible D gene is TRBD1 (7 bases). Germline CDR1 and CDR2: SGHNT and YENEEA. V lost 2 bases, J lost 6 bases, and 13 bases lay in between. This CDR3 has 15 residues. CDR3 residues: CASSLRQGGAGELFF. The CDR3 DNA sequence: TGTGCCAGCAGCTTAAGGCAGGGGGGAGCCGGGGAGCTGTTTTTT.

The chain combines TRBV6-1 with TRBJ1-4, with 8 bases that match TRBD1. V shed 4 bases and J 9 bases; nucleotides not matched to a gene: 10. This CDR3 region has 15 residues. The germline V gene encodes CDR1 MNHNS and CDR2 SASEGT. CDR3 residues: CASSGAVWTGKKLFF. CDR3 DNA: TGTGCCAGCAGTGGAGCGGTTTGGACAGGGAAAAAACTGTTTTTT.

This CDR3 reads CASSPGLAGVLSYEQYF. Here the CDR3 DNA reads TGTGCCAGCAGCCCCGGACTAGCGGGAGTATTGTCCTACGAGCAGTACTTC. The chain combines TRBV7-6 with TRBJ2-7, with 13 bases identical to TRBD2. The junction had 8 bases not matched to a gene; V was cut back by 5 bases and J by 1 base. The germline V gene encodes CDR1 SGHVS and CDR2 FNYEAQ. This CDR3 has 17 residues.

The chain recombines TRBV5-6 with TRBJ1-3, with D maybe TRBD1 (6 bases). The germline V gene has CDR1 SGHDT and CDR2 YYEEEE. Deletions cut 1 base from V and 0 bases from J, with 17 bases between. The CDR3 extends over 18 amino acids. The CDR3 region is CASSLRWSGHTSGNTIYF. For the CDR3, the DNA is TGTGCCAGCAGCTTGCGGTGGTCGGGACATACCTCTGGAAACACCATATATTTT.

The chain recombines TRBV19 with TRBJ1-2; D gene uncertain. CDR1 is LNHDA, CDR2 SQIVND, per germline (reference sequence). Trimming took 6 bases from V and 7 from J, leaving 33 bases between them. The CDR3 totals 19 residues. The CDR3 sequence is CASSTLRMGFLVGERGYTF. The CDR3 DNA reads as TGTGCCAGTAGCACTTTACGCATGGGTTTCTTAGTCGGGGAACGTGGCTACACCTTC.

The chain joins TRBV11-1 to TRBJ2-7; D is unclear. The germline V and J ends were trimmed by 0 bases and 6 bases, with 6 bases remaining between them. The CDR3 loop spans 12 amino acids. CDR1 is SGHAT and CDR2 is FQDESV in the germline V gene (reference sequence). CDR3 amino acids: CASSLAWGEQYF. CDR3 DNA: TGTGCCAGCAGCTTAGCGTGGGGCGAGCAGTACTTC. Drawing the rest from reference TRBV11-1 and TRBJ2-7, the complete variable domain is EAEVAQSPRYKITEKSQAVAFWCDPISGHATLYWYRQILGQGPELLVQFQDESVVDDSQLPKDRFSAERLKGVDSTLKIQPAELGDSAMYLCASSLAWGEQYFGPGTRLTVT.

CDR3 residues: CASRPRATGELFF. In nucleotides, the CDR3 is TGTGCCAGCCGGCCGAGGGCGACCGGGGAGCTGTTTTTT. This chain connects TRBV12-3 or TRBV12-4 to TRBJ2-2, with D possibly TRBD2 on 5 matching bases. V was clipped by 8 bases and J by 5 bases, with 12 bases between them. This CDR3 spans 13 amino acids.

V gene TRBV4-2 combines with J gene TRBJ2-5; TRBD2 might be the D (6 bases). Between the trimmed V and J ends, which lost 4 bases and 2 bases, there was a span of 14 bases. CDR1 is LGHNA, CDR2 YNFKEQ, per germline. This CDR3 is 15 amino acids long. CDR3 sequence reads: CASSPGSWLQETQYF. The CDR3 DNA is TGTGCCAGCAGCCCCGGGAGTTGGTTACAAGAGACCCAGTACTTC.

V gene TRBV5-1 combines with J gene TRBJ2-3, with 9 positions matching TRBD2. The trim removed 0 bases at V and 3 bases at J, leaving 5 bases unmatched. The CDR3 length is 16 residues. Germline CDR1 and CDR2: SGHRS and YFSETQ. The CDR3 here is CASSLVLAGATDTQYF. The DNA for the CDR3 is TGCGCCAGCAGCTTGGTACTAGCGGGTGCAACAGATACGCAGTATTTT.

Only a few counts were recorded for this clone. The chain uses TRBV9 and TRBJ2-7, with a weak D call TRBD2 (6 bases). CDR1 is SGDLS, CDR2 YYNGEE, per germline. Trimming removed 2 bases from V and 0 bases from J, with 12 bases in between. This CDR3 is built from 15 residues. The CDR3 coding sequence is TGTGCCAGCAGCGTTACGGCGGGACCCTCCTACGAGCAGTACTTC. This sequence encodes CASSVTAGPSYEQYF. Full variable domain (remainder filled in from reference TRBV9 and TRBJ2-7): DSGVTQTPKHLITATGQRVTLRCSPRSGDLSVYWYQQSLDQGLQFLIQYYNGEERAKGNILERFSAQQFPDLHSELNLSSLELGDSALYFCASSVTAGPSYEQYFGPGTRLTVT.

J is TRBJ2-7 and V is TRBV6-2 or TRBV6-3; 7 bases agree with TRBD2. This CDR3 is 13 amino acids long. Germline V CDR1 and CDR2: MNHEY, SVGEGT. Unmatched junction bases numbered 5, after V lost 5 bases and J lost 4 bases. The CDR3 DNA sequence: TGTGCCAGCAGTGCGGGAGCCGAATACGAGCAGTACTTC. It encodes CASSAGAEYEQYF.

V gene TRBV7-3 combines with J gene TRBJ1-4, with 7 nucleotides matching TRBD1. From germline, CDR1 is SGHTA and CDR2 FQGTGA. Germline trimming cut 4 bases from V and 4 bases from J; bases unmatched to any gene: 6. The CDR3 covers 15 residues. The CDR3 DNA reads TGTGCCAGCAGCTCTCGGGACAGCAATAATGAAAAACTGTTTTTT. Its translation: CASSSRDSNNEKLFF.

This sequence joins TRBV5-1 and TRBJ1-1, with TRBD1 identical over 9 bases. V trimming: 4 bases; J trimming: 3 bases; junction bases outside the gene matches: 4. The CDR3 spans 14 residues. CDR1 is SGHRS and CDR2 is YFSETQ in the germline V gene. The CDR3 reads CASSGWTGDTEAFF. Written as DNA, the CDR3 is TGCGCCAGCAGCGGGTGGACAGGGGACACTGAAGCTTTCTTT.

The V gene is TRBV4-3, the J gene TRBJ1-4; 9 nucleotides agree with TRBD1. Germline V gene lookup returns CDR1 LGHNA and CDR2 YSLEER. CDR3 size: 16 residues. V lost 2 bases, J lost 8 bases, and 9 bases stayed unmatched. In DNA form, the CDR3 reads TGCGCCAGCAGCCAAATCTTTACAGGGGGCGGAGAAAAACTGTTTTTT. This codes for CASSQIFTGGGEKLFF.

The rearrangement links TRBV27 to TRBJ2-3, with 11 bases aligning to TRBD2. This CDR3 has 15 amino acids. Germline-derived CDR1 and CDR2 are MNHEY and SMNVEV (reference sequence). J was trimmed by 5 bases and V by 7 bases; bases with no gene match: 8. In DNA form, the CDR3 reads TGTGCCAGCACCCATAGCGGGAGGGCCGGAGATACGCAGTATTTT. Amino acid sequence: CASTHSGRAGDTQYF.

This clone was detected once. The gene calls are TRBV29-1 and TRBJ1-2, with D tentatively TRBD1 (5 bases). This CDR3 spans 12 amino acids. The V end was cut by 5 bases, the J end by 4 bases, with 11 bases between. CDR1 SQVTM and CDR2 ANQGSEA come from the germline V gene. CDR3 coding DNA: TGCAGCGTTAAGGGGACGGTCTATGGCTACACCTTC. This codes for CSVKGTVYGYTF.

The chain has TRBV7-9 and TRBJ1-1; a weak D match, TRBD1 (6 bases). Germline CDR1 SEHNR, CDR2 FQNEAQ (reference sequence). V lost 4 bases and J lost 10, with 7 bases in between. The CDR3 loop spans 10 amino acids. CDR3 nucleotide sequence: TGTGCCAGCAGCTCAGGGGTAGCTTTCTTT. Translating gives CASSSGVAFF.

The chain uses TRBV6-5 and TRBJ1-1, with 8 nucleotides matching TRBD1. The trim removed 8 bases at V and 0 bases at J, leaving 8 bases unmatched. In germline, CDR1 is MNHEY, CDR2 SVGAGI. This CDR3 is built from 15 residues. Here the CDR3 reads CASGETGAMNTEAFF. The CDR3, as DNA: TGTGCCAGCGGGGAGACAGGGGCTATGAACACTGAAGCTTTCTTT.

The chain combines TRBV4-1 with TRBJ2-1; 7 bases are a match to TRBD2. CDR3 length: 16 residues. Germline V gives CDR1 MGHRA, CDR2 YSYEKL. The junction had 4 bases not matched to a gene; V was cut back by 2 bases and J by 0 bases. The CDR3 DNA reads TGCGCCAGCAGCCAAATGGCGGGGGTCTCCTACAATGAGCAGTTCTTC. Translated: CASSQMAGVSYNEQFF.

A remark on this clone: Other DNA sequences in this specimen translate into the identical CDR3. This chain connects TRBV10-3 to TRBJ2-5; no reliable D call. With 0 bases removed from V and 4 bases from J, the gap between germline ends came to 9 bases. Per the germline V gene, CDR1 is ENHRY and CDR2 is SYGVKD. CDR3 length equals 14 residues. The CDR3 coding sequence is TGTGCCATCAGTGAGTCTCGGGTGGGAGAGACCCAGTACTTC. It translates to CAISESRVGETQYF.

This clone was detected only a few times. This rearrangement joins TRBV5-1 to TRBJ2-1; 7 nucleotides line up with TRBD2. This CDR3 is 17 amino acids long. In germline, CDR1 is SGHRS, CDR2 YFSETQ. With V trimmed by 3 bases and J by 0 bases, 9 bases remained unmatched. The CDR3 spells CASSSQTLAASYNEQFF. The CDR3 region has the DNA TGCGCCAGCAGCTCCCAGACTCTAGCGGCCTCCTACAATGAGCAGTTCTTC.

The chain links TRBV7-8 to TRBJ1-2, with TRBD1 as a possible D gene (5 bases). The CDR3 runs 13 residues. The germline CDR1 and CDR2 sequences are SGHVS and FQNEAQ. V gave up 5 bases and J gave up 5 bases, with 12 bases separating them. Written as DNA, the CDR3 is TGTGCCAGCAGCACCCGACAGAGATATGGCTACACCTTC. Amino acids: CASSTRQRYGYTF.

The J gene is TRBJ1-4, the V gene TRBV3-1 (or the pseudogene TRBV3-2), with D uncertain. This CDR3 contains 14 residues. The germline gives CDR1 LGHDT, CDR2 YNNKEL (reference sequence). Trimming cost V 0 bases and J 7 bases, with 9 bases left between them. CDR3 region: CASSQDSAVEKLFF. In DNA form, the CDR3 reads TGTGCCAGCAGCCAAGATTCGGCAGTTGAAAAACTGTTTTTT.

The chain is built from TRBV5-1 and TRBJ1-2, with a tentative D call TRBD1 (6 bases). CDR1 is SGHRS and CDR2 is YFSETQ in the germline V gene. The V end was cut by 3 bases, the J end by 6 bases, with 18 bases between. This CDR3 is built from 15 residues. The CDR3: CASSSQGYLDDGYTF. DNA for the CDR3: TGCGCCAGCAGCTCACAGGGATACTTGGACGATGGCTACACCTTC.

This rearrangement joins TRBV3-1 (or the pseudogene TRBV3-2) to TRBJ1-3, with 8 bases aligning to TRBD1. Germline values: CDR1 LGHDT, CDR2 YNNKEL (reference sequence). V trimming: 4 bases; J trimming: 4 bases; junction bases outside the gene matches: 6. The CDR3 extends over 15 amino acids. The CDR3 DNA is TGTGCCAGCAGCCTAATACAGGGGGTAGGAAACACCATATATTTT. Translated: CASSLIQGVGNTIYF.

The V and J genes are TRBV5-1 and TRBJ2-5; no clear D. V lost 4 bases, J lost 0 bases, and 13 bases lay in between. The CDR3 sequence is 15 residues long. Germline V gives CDR1 SGHRS, CDR2 YFSETQ. The CDR3 sequence: CASSPNQRYQETQYF. The CDR3 region has the DNA TGCGCCAGCAGCCCCAACCAGAGGTACCAAGAGACCCAGTACTTC. Supplemented by reference TRBV5-1 and TRBJ2-5, the full variable domain reads KAGVTQTPRYLIKTRGQQVTLSCSPISGHRSVSWYQQTPGQGLQFLFEYFSETQRNKGNFPGRFSGRQFSNSRSEMNVSTLELGDSALYLCASSPNQRYQETQYFGPGTRLLVL.